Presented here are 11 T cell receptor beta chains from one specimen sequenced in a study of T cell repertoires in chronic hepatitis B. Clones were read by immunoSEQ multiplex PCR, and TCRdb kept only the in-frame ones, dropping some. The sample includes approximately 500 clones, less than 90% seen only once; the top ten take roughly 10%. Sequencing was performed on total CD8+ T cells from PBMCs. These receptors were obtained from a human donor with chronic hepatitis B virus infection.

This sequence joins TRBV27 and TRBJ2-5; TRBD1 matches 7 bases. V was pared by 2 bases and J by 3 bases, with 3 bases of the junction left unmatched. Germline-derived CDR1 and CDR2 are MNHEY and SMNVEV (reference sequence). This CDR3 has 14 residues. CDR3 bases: TGTGCCAGCAGTTTAATCGGGACAGAAGAGACCCAGTACTTC. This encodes CASSLIGTEETQYF.

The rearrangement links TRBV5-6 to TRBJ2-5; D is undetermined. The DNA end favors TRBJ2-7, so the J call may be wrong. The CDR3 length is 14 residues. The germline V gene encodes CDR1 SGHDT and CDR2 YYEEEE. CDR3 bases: TGTGCCAGCAACAAAAATCAGGCCCCCTACGAGCAGTACTTC. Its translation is CASNKNQAPYEQYF.

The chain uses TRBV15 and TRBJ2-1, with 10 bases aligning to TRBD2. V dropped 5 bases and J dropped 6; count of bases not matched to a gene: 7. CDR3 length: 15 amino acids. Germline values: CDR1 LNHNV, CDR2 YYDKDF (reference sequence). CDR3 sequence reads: CATSGGLAPSNEQFF. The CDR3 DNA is TGTGCCACCAGCGGGGGACTAGCGCCTTCCAATGAGCAGTTCTTC.

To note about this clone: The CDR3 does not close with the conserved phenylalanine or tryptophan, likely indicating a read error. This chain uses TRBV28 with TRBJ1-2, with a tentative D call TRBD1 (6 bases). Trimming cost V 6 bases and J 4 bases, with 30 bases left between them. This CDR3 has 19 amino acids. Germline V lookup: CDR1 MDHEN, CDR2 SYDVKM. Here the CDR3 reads CASSPPGGRAGSRAYGYTL. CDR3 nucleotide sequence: TGTGCCAGCAGCCCACCGGGGGGCCGAGCAGGAAGCAGGGCCTATGGCTACACCCTC.

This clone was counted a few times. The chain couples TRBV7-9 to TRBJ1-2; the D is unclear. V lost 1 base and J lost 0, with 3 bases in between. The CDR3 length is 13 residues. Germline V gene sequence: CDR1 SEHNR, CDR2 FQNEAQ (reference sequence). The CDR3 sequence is CASSLGANYGYTF. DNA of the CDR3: TGTGCCAGCAGCTTAGGTGCTAACTATGGCTACACCTTC.

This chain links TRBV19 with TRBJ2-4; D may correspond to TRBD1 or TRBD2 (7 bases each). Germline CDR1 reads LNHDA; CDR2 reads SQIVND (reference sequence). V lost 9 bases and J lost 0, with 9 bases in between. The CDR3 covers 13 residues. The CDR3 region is CASRGGAKNIQYF. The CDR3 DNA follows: TGTGCCAGCAGGGGGGGAGCCAAAAACATTCAGTACTTC.

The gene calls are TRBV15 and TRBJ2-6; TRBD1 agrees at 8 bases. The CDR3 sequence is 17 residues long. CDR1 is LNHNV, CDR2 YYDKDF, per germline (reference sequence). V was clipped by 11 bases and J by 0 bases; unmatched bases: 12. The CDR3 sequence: CAEKGDRSRSGANVLTF. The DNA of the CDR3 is TGTGCCGAAAAGGGGGACAGGTCCCGCTCTGGGGCCAACGTCCTGACTTTC.

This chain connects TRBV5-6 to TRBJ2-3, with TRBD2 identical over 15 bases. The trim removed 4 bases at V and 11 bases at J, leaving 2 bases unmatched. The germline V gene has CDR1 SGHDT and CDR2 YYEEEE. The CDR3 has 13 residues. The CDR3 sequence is CASSPGLAGGQYF. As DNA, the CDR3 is TGTGCCAGCAGCCCGGGACTAGCGGGGGGGCAGTATTTT.

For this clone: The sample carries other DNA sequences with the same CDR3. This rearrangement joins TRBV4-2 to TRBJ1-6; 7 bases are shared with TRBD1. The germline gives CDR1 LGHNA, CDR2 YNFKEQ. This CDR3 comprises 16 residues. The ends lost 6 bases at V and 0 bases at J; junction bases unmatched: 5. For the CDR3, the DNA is TGTGCCAGCAGAGCGACAGGGAGCTCCTATAATTCACCCCTCCACTTT. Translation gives CASRATGSSYNSPLHF.

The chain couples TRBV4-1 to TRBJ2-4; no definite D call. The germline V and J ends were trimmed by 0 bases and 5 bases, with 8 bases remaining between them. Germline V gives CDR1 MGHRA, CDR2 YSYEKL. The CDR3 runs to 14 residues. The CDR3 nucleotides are TGCGCCAGCAGCCAAGATTGGGGTGAAAACATTCAGTACTTC. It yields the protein CASSQDWGENIQYF.

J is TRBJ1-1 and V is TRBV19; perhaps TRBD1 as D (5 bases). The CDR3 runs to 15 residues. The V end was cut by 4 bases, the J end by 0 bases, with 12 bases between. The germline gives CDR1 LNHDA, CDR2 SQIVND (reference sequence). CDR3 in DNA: TGTGCCAGTAGTAGTGGACACGCATTGAACACTGAAGCTTTCTTT. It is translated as CASSSGHALNTEAFF. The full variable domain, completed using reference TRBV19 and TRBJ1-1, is DGGITQSPKYLFRKEGQNVTLSCEQNLNHDAMYWYRQDPGQGLRLIYYSQIVNDFQKGDIAEGYSVSREKKESFPLTVTSAQKNPTAFYLCASSSGHALNTEAFFGQGTRLTVV.